This entry describes one T cell receptor beta chain. What it binds is not known. The sample belongs to a study of monozygotic twins with inflammatory bowel disease. Every donor provided one blood sample measuring less than 3 ml. Findings and limits, study-wide: Varying immunosuppressive regimens may have increased patient repertoire variability. Researchers were unable to tell different T cell subtypes apart. Twins classed as concordant or discordant showed no difference in repertoire similarity, possibly from limited power.

Germline loops: CDR1 SGHRS, CDR2 YFSETQ. The CDR3 extends over 14 amino acids. TCRdb re-called the 5' RACE reads, yielding one record per CDR3 amino acid sequence without DNA. The sample has around 450,000 distinct CDR3 sequences. The chain couples TRBV5-1 to TRBJ2-6. Sequences were obtained from blood. The clonotype was recovered from a human donor with ulcerative colitis or Crohn's disease, or a healthy co-twin of an affected twin (not recorded which). The chain's CDR3 is CASWLGSGANVLTF. The variable domain in full, completed from reference TRBV5-1 and TRBJ2-6, reads KAGVTQTPRYLIKTRGQQVTLSCSPISGHRSVSWYQQTPGQGLQFLFEYFSETQRNKGNFPGRFSGRQFSNSRSEMNVSTLELGDSALYLCASWLGSGANVLTFGAGSRLTVL.